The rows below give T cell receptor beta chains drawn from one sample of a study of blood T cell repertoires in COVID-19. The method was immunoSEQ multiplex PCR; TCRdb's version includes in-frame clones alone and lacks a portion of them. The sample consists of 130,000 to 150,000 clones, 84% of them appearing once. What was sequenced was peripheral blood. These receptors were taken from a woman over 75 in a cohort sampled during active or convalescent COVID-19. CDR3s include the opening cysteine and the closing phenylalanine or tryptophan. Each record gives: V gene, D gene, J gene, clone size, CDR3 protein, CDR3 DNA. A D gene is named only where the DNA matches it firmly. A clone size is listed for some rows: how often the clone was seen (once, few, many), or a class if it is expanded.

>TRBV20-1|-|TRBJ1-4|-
CSALRGEKLFF
TGCAGTGCTCTCAGAGGCGAAAAACTGTTTTTT
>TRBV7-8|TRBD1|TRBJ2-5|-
CASSLGQPQETQYF
TGTGCCAGCAGCCTGGGACAGCCACAAGAGACCCAGTACTTC
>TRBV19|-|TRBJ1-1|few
CASSNYMNTEAFF
TGTGCCAGTAGTAATTACATGAACACTGAAGCTTTCTTT
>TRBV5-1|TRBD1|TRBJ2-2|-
CASSPAGGTGGELFF
TGCGCCAGCAGCCCCGCAGGGGGCACGGGCGGGGAGCTGTTTTTT
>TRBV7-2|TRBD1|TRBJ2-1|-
CASSPRDRGGEQFF
TGTGCCAGCAGCCCCCGGGACAGGGGCGGTGAGCAGTTCTTC
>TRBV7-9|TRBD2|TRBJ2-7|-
CASSLQGGGLGEQYF
TGTGCCAGCAGCTTACAAGGCGGGGGACTGGGGGAGCAGTACTTC
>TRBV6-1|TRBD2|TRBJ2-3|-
CASREAGGLWQYF
TGTGCCAGCAGGGAAGCGGGGGGGCTCTGGCAGTATTTT
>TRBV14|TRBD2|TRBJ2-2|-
CASRRAGELSTGELFF
TGTGCCAGCAGACGAGCGGGGGAACTTTCCACCGGGGAGCTGTTTTTT
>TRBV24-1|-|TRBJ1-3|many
CATSEWTASGNTIYF
TGTGCCACCAGTGAATGGACAGCATCTGGAAACACCATATATTTT
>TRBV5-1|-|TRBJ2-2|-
CASSSGDRRVNTGELFF
TGCGCCAGCAGCTCAGGGGACCGAAGAGTGAACACCGGGGAGCTGTTTTTT
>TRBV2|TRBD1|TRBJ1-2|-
CASSEYRTGYGYTF
TGTGCCAGCAGTGAATACAGGACAGGTTATGGCTACACCTTC
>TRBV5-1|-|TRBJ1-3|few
CASSPTAYSGNTIYF
TGCGCCAGCAGCCCCACAGCCTACTCTGGAAACACCATATATTTT
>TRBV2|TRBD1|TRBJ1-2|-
CASSAWTGYGYTF
TGTGCCAGCAGTGCCTGGACAGGGTATGGCTACACCTTC
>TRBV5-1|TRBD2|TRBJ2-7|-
CASSSRGGEQYF
TGCGCCAGCAGCTCCCGGGGGGGAGAGCAGTACTTC
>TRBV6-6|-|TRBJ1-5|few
CASLGGGAFQPQHF
TGTGCCAGCCTGGGGGGGGGCGCTTTTCAGCCCCAGCATTTT
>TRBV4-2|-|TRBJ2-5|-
CASSPSATETQETQYF
TGTGCCAGCAGCCCGTCCGCGACAGAAACCCAAGAGACCCAGTACTTC
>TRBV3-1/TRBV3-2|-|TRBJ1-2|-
CASSQSLAGGYTF
TGTGCCAGCAGCCAATCGTTGGCGGGGGGCTACACCTTC
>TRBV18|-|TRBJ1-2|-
CASSLRDYGYTF
TGTGCCAGCTCACTCAGGGATTATGGCTACACCTTC
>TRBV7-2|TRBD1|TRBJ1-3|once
CASSLNQGAAGNTIYF
TGTGCCAGCAGCTTAAACCAGGGGGCGGCTGGAAACACCATATATTTT
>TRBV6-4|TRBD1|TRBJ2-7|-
CASSVGPGQGKSRDF
TGTGCCAGCAGTGTGGGGCCGGGACAGGGTAAGAGTCGGGACTTC
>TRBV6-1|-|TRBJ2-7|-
CASSEVRYYEQYF
TGTGCCAGCAGTGAGGTCAGGTACTACGAGCAGTACTTC
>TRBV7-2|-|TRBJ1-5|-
CASSLVSQPQHF
TGTGCCAGCAGCTTAGTTAGTCAGCCCCAGCATTTT
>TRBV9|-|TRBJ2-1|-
CASSVDSLPYNEQFF
TGTGCCAGCAGCGTAGACTCCCTCCCCTACAATGAGCAGTTCTTC
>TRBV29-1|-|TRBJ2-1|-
CSGLTGYGEQFF
TGCAGCGGCCTAACGGGGTACGGTGAGCAGTTCTTC
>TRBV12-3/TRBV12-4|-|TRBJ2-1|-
CASSLFEGGEQFF
TGTGCCAGCAGTTTGTTTGAGGGGGGGGAGCAGTTCTTC
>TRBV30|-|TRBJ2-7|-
CAWSFDRRYEQYF
TGTGCCTGGAGCTTCGACAGGCGCTACGAGCAGTACTTC
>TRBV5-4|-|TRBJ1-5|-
CASRLRSNQPQHF
TGTGCCAGCAGATTACGGAGCAATCAGCCCCAGCATTTT
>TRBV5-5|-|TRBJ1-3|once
CASSRDLVGGGSGGNTIYF
TGTGCCAGCAGCCGGGACCTCGTGGGGGGCGGGAGTGGTGGAAACACCATATATTTT